The TCR beta chain described here comes from a study of regulatory T cells in long-lasting Graves disease. Study in general: Freshly diagnosed Graves' patients had used antithyroid drugs for under 3 months.

The CDR3 sequence is 16 residues long. Germline assignment: CDR1 DFQATT and CDR2 SNEGSKA (reference sequence). Trimming left V 0 bases short and J 3 bases short, with 17 bases between. In its sample, this clonotype was seen many times. Its antigen is not identified. TCR beta libraries were built with iRepertoire HTBI primers and Arm-PCR of CDR3 regions. In TCRdb, the multiplex PCR reads were re-called with MiXCR into one record per CDR3 protein. The table includes more than 400,000 distinct CDR3 sequences, about 15% detected once. Study-level results: TRBV28, TRBJ1-2 and TRBJ2-5 were segments that persistent disease favored.

Specified time point: newly diagnosed GD, antithyroid drugs for less than 3 months. Preparation of the TCR library used RNA extracted from PBMCs. These data also formed part of another study, on T cells in Graves' hyperthyroidism and ophthalmopathy. Turning to that study: Patients having uncontrolled infection, another autoimmune disease, pregnancy or lactation were not included. Most clonotypes expanded in the thyroid (above 0.001) were also present in blood.

V and J are TRBV20-1 and TRBJ1-1, with a tentative D call TRBD1 (5 bases). The source is a woman aged 25 to 39 with Graves disease. The specimen comprised peripheral blood mononuclear cells (PBMCs), sampled at new diagnosis, from a patient treated with antithyroid drugs. CDR3 in DNA: TGCAGTGCTAGAGATACGTGGGGGAAGGGAGACACTGAAGCTTTCTTT. It specifies CSARDTWGKGDTEAFF.